Following are 19 T cell receptor beta chains from one sample sequenced in a study of blood T cell repertoires in COVID-19. Some clones are missing from TCRdb's copy, which holds only in-frame ones; the method was immunoSEQ multiplex PCR. The sample has approximately 90,000 clones, about 91% seen once; the top ten hold roughly 0.51%. Sequenced input: peripheral blood. All receptors come from a man between 60 and 75 years old with acute or convalescent COVID-19.

CDR3 in DNA: TGTGCCAGCAGCAGGACAGGGGGAACCTACAATGAGCAGTTCTTC. This sequence encodes CASSRTGGTYNEQFF. The chain combines TRBV14 with TRBJ2-1; TRBD1 agrees at 10 bases. The junction had 3 bases not matched to a gene; V was cut back by 5 bases and J by 2 bases. The CDR3 spans 15 residues. Germline lookup yields CDR1 SGHDN and CDR2 FVKESK. Complete variable domain (other parts from reference TRBV14 and TRBJ2-1): EAGVTQFPSHSVIEKGQTVTLRCDPISGHDNLYWYRRVMGKEIKFLLHFVKESKQDESGMPNNRFLAERTGGTYSTLKVQPAELEDSGVYFCASSRTGGTYNEQFFGPGTRLTVL.

The CDR3 protein is CASSLTGSGANTEAFF. The CDR3 coding sequence is TGCGCCAGCAGCTTGACAGGGTCCGGGGCGAACACTGAAGCTTTCTTT. The chain carries TRBV5-1 and TRBJ1-1; D might be TRBD1 (6 bases). The CDR3 runs to 16 residues. Looked up from germline, CDR1 is SGHRS and CDR2 is YFSETQ. V shed 1 base and J shed 1 base, with 14 bases lying between them.

The chain employs TRBV30 and TRBJ1-3; weak D call: TRBD1 (6 bases). The length of the CDR3 is 14 residues. Trimming removed 4 bases from V and 8 bases from J, with 18 bases in between. CDR1 and CDR2 (germline): GTSNPN, SVGIG (reference sequence). CDR3: CAWTRDMEADTIYF. CDR3 bases: TGTGCCTGGACCCGGGACATGGAAGCTGACACCATATATTTT.

This clone was counted between two and nine times. The CDR3 is CASSPGAEQFF. In DNA, the CDR3 is TGTGCCAGCAGCCCGGGAGCCGAGCAGTTCTTC. This chain links TRBV11-2 with TRBJ2-1; tentative D call: TRBD2 (6 bases). The germline V gene has CDR1 SGHAT and CDR2 FQNNGV. The CDR3 is made up of 11 amino acids. Trimming shortened V by 5 bases and J by 10 bases, and 9 bases separated the two germline ends.

The gene calls are TRBV28 and TRBJ1-5; D uncertain. The length of the CDR3 is 13 residues. V was shortened by 7 bases and J by 7 bases, with 14 bases between the two germline ends. The germline V gene has CDR1 MDHEN and CDR2 SYDVKM. CDR3 residues: CASTRETAQPQHF. CDR3 coding DNA: TGTGCCAGCACCCGGGAAACAGCGCAGCCCCAGCATTTT.

The V gene is TRBV5-4, the J gene TRBJ2-3, with no clear D. The CDR3 is 14 residues long. Trimming removed 0 bases at V and 0 bases at J, with 5 bases between. Germline V CDR1 and CDR2: SGHNT, YYREEE (reference sequence). CDR3 sequence: CASSLEPSTDTQYF. CDR3 bases: TGTGCCAGCAGCTTGGAGCCCAGCACAGATACGCAGTATTTT.

V gene TRBV10-1 combines with J gene TRBJ1-5; possibly TRBD1 for D (6 bases). Trimming took off 10 bases at V and 5 bases at J, with 15 bases between the two ends. CDR1 is WNHNN and CDR2 is SYGVQD in the germline V gene (reference sequence). The CDR3 is 13 amino acids. This CDR3 is CATSTGIDQPQHF. The CDR3 DNA sequence: TGCGCCACCTCGACAGGAATCGATCAGCCCCAGCATTTT.

The V and J genes are TRBV28 and TRBJ1-1; D is undetermined. Germline V gene lookup returns CDR1 MDHEN and CDR2 SYDVKM. Deletions cut 5 bases from V and 1 base from J, with 8 bases between. CDR3 length equals 13 residues. CDR3 sequence (DNA): TGTGCCAGCAGTCCCCCAGGGAACACTGAAGCTTTCTTT. The encoded protein is CASSPPGNTEAFF.

This sequence joins TRBV19 and TRBJ1-2; 8 positions match TRBD1. The ends lost 6 bases at V and 3 bases at J; junction bases unmatched: 6. CDR3 length equals 14 residues. From germline, CDR1 is LNHDA and CDR2 SQIVND (reference sequence). The CDR3 is CASSAMDRDYGYTF. The CDR3 DNA follows: TGTGCCAGTAGCGCAATGGACAGGGACTATGGCTACACCTTC.

The rearrangement uses TRBV9 and TRBJ1-1, with TRBD1 as a possible D gene (5 bases). The CDR3 sequence is 16 residues long. Trimming left V 4 bases short and J 1 base short, with 17 bases between. Germline V CDR1 and CDR2: SGDLS, YYNGEE. CDR3 loop: CASSPHPDISNTEAFF. The CDR3, as DNA: TGTGCCAGCAGCCCACACCCGGACATTTCGAACACTGAAGCTTTCTTT.

This chain joins TRBV4-2 and TRBJ2-2, with D perhaps matching TRBD1 (6 bases). The CDR3 runs to 14 residues. From germline, CDR1 is LGHNA and CDR2 YNFKEQ. V lost 4 bases and J 7 bases, leaving 13 bases between the germline ends. The CDR3 loop is CASSRGRDNGELFF. CDR3 sequence (DNA): TGTGCCAGCAGCCGTGGCAGGGACAACGGGGAGCTGTTTTTT.

The V and J genes are TRBV5-8 and TRBJ1-5; 9 positions agree with TRBD1. Per the germline V gene, CDR1 is SGHTS and CDR2 is YDEGEE. The CDR3 totals 15 residues. Trimming took 7 bases from V and 0 from J; bases not matched to a gene: 5. The chain's CDR3 is CASVQGAFSNQPQHF. The CDR3 DNA reads TGTGCCAGCGTACAGGGGGCCTTTAGCAATCAGCCCCAGCATTTT.

This rearrangement joins TRBV19 to TRBJ1-5; TRBD1 might be the D (5 bases). Germline lookup yields CDR1 LNHDA and CDR2 SQIVND (reference sequence). The ends were cut back, 1 base at V and 4 bases at J, with 8 bases in the middle. The CDR3 runs 14 residues. This CDR3 reads CASSIGQKNQPQHF. CDR3 coding DNA: TGTGCCAGTAGTATAGGACAGAAGAATCAGCCCCAGCATTTT. Complete variable domain (other parts from reference TRBV19 and TRBJ1-5): DGGITQSPKYLFRKEGQNVTLSCEQNLNHDAMYWYRQDPGQGLRLIYYSQIVNDFQKGDIAEGYSVSREKKESFPLTVTSAQKNPTAFYLCASSIGQKNQPQHFGDGTRLSIL.

The chain is built from TRBV30 and TRBJ1-5; perhaps TRBD1 as D (6 bases). Germline CDR1 is GTSNPN and CDR2 is SVGIG (reference sequence). The V and J ends lost 5 bases and 5 bases respectively, with 19 bases between them. The CDR3 spans 15 residues. This CDR3 is CAWQKGGTPDQPQHF. The CDR3 bases are TGTGCCTGGCAAAAGGGAGGGACACCGGATCAGCCCCAGCATTTT.

V gene TRBV30 combines with J gene TRBJ1-1; 7 nucleotides agree with TRBD1. Germline V gene sequence: CDR1 GTSNPN, CDR2 SVGIG (reference sequence). The CDR3 sequence is 11 residues long. The CDR3: CARDSGTEAFF. The CDR3 coding sequence is TGTGCGCGGGACAGTGGTACTGAAGCTTTCTTT.

The rearrangement links TRBV27 to TRBJ2-7; 8 nucleotides line up with TRBD2. After removal of 10 bases from V and 2 bases from J, the junction contained 16 bases not matched to a gene. Germline V lookup: CDR1 MNHEY, CDR2 SMNVEV (reference sequence). This CDR3 is 16 amino acids long. The CDR3 DNA follows: TGTGCCACCGCGAGCACAGCGGGAGTACTGACCTACGAGCAGTACTTC. Translated: CATASTAGVLTYEQYF.

The chain recombines TRBV27 with TRBJ1-5, with 7 nucleotides matching TRBD1. The CDR3 runs 17 residues. The V gene end was trimmed by 5 bases and the J gene end by 0 bases; junction bases not matched to a gene: 10. CDR1 is MNHEY, CDR2 SMNVEV, per germline (reference sequence). The DNA for the CDR3 is TGTGCCAGCAGTCTTGGGACAGCGAACGATAGCAATCAGCCCCAGCATTTT. This gives the protein CASSLGTANDSNQPQHF.

The rearrangement joins TRBV3-1 (or the pseudogene TRBV3-2) to TRBJ2-3; the D gene is possibly TRBD2 (6 bases). In germline, CDR1 is LGHDT, CDR2 YNNKEL (reference sequence). The CDR3 consists of 14 residues. Trimming removed 3 bases at V and 8 bases at J, with 15 bases between. CDR3 region: CASSQSSGSATQYF. The CDR3 DNA reads TGTGCCAGCAGCCAGAGTAGCGGATCCGCTACGCAGTATTTT.

This clone has just a few counts. This same CDR3 is encoded by further DNA sequences in the sample. DNA for the CDR3: TGCGCCAGCAGCTTGGTGCGGACAGGGAACACTGAAGCTTTCTTT. Protein product: CASSLVRTGNTEAFF. The V gene is TRBV5-1, the J gene TRBJ1-1; 7 nucleotides line up with TRBD1. V gave up 0 bases and J gave up 1 base; unmatched junction bases: 3. The germline gives CDR1 SGHRS, CDR2 YFSETQ. This CDR3 has 15 amino acids.